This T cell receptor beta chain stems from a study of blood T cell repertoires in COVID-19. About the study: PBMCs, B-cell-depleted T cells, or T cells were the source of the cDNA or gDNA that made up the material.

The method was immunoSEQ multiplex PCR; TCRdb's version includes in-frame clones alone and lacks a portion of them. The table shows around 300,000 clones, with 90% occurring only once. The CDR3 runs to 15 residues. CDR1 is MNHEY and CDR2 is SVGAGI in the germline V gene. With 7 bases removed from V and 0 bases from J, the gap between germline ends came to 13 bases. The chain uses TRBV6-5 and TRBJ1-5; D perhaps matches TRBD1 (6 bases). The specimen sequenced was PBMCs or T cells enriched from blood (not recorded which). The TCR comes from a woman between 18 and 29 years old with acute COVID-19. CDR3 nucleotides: TGTGCCAGCAAGACAGGCGTGTATAGCAATCAGCCCCAGCATTTT. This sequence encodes CASKTGVYSNQPQHF.